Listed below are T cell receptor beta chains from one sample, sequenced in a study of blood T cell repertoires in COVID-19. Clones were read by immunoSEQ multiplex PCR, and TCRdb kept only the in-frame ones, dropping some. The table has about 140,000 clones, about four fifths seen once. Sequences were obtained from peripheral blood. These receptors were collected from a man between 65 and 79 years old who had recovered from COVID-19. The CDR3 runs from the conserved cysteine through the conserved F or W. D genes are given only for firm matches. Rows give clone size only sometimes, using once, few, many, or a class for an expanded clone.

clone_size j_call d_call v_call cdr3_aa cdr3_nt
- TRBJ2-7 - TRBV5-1 CASSLGEHQNYEQYF TGCGCCAGCAGCCTGGGGGAGCACCAAAATTACGAGCAGTACTTC
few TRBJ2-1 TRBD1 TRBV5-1 CASSLLGTENHNEQFF TGCGCCAGCAGCCTCCTAGGGACAGAAAATCACAATGAGCAGTTCTTC
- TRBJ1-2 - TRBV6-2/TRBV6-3 CASSRTGLDGYGYTF TGTGCCAGCAGTCGTACGGGTCTCGACGGCTATGGCTACACCTTC
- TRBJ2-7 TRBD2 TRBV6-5 CASTGGLPYEQYF TGTGCCAGCACGGGGGGGTTGCCCTACGAGCAGTACTTC
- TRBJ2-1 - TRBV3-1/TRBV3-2 CASSQGWLSYNEQFF TGTGCCAGCAGCCAAGGGTGGCTCTCCTACAATGAGCAGTTCTTC
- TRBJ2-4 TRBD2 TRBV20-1 CSASGLLAGVGVIQYF TGCAGTGCTAGTGGGTTATTAGCGGGAGTGGGGGTCATTCAGTACTTC
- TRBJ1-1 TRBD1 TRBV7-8 CASSLVRETGQLNTEAFF TGTGCCAGCAGCTTAGTTAGGGAAACGGGACAGCTGAACACTGAAGCTTTCTTT
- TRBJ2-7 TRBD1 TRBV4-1 CASRGQGSHREQYF TGCGCCAGCCGAGGACAGGGGTCCCATCGCGAGCAGTACTTC
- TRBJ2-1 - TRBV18 CASSPKALRSNEQFF TGTGCCAGCTCACCAAAGGCACTACGAAGCAATGAGCAGTTCTTC
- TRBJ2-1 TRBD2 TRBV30 CAWRGGLAGFVEQFF TGTGCCTGGAGGGGAGGACTAGCGGGATTTGTTGAGCAGTTCTTC
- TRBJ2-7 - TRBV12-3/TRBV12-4 CASSSLPGEQYF TGTGCCAGCAGTTCCTTACCGGGTGAGCAGTACTTC
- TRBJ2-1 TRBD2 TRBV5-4 CASSLGGLAGREQFF TGTGCCAGCAGCTTGGGGGGACTAGCGGGTCGAGAGCAGTTCTTC
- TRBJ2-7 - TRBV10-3 CAVSHSGLGDDEQYF TGTGCCGTCTCACACTCGGGACTCGGAGACGACGAGCAGTACTTC
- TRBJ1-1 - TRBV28 CASSPIESTEAFF TGTGCCAGCAGCCCTATTGAGAGCACTGAAGCTTTCTTT
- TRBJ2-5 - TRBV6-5 CASSSTEQETQYF TGTGCCAGCAGTTCTACAGAGCAAGAGACCCAGTACTTC
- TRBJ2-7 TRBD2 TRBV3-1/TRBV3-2 CASRSGLAASYEQYF TGTGCCAGCAGATCCGGCCTAGCGGCCTCCTACGAGCAGTACTTC
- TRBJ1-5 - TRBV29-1 CSVIQGGGNQPQHF TGCAGCGTCATACAGGGCGGAGGCAATCAGCCCCAGCATTTT
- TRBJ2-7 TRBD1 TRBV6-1 CASSEALGQGAYEQYF TGTGCCAGCAGTGAAGCGCTAGGACAGGGGGCCTACGAGCAGTACTTC
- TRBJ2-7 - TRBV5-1 CASSSWGAYEQYF TGCGCCAGCAGCTCGTGGGGGGCCTACGAGCAGTACTTC
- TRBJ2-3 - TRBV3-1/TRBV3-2 CASSQTPGDTDTQYF TGTGCCAGCAGCCAAACCCCGGGGGACACAGATACGCAGTATTTT
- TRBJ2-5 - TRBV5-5 CASSLSILQETQYF TGTGCCAGCAGCCTATCGATCCTCCAAGAGACCCAGTACTTC
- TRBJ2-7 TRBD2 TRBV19 CASSPGTSGYEQYF TGTGCCAGTAGTCCTGGGACTAGCGGCTACGAGCAGTACTTC
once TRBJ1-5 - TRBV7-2 CASSLASPGSQPQHF TGTGCCAGCAGCTTAGCTTCCCCGGGTAGTCAGCCCCAGCATTTT
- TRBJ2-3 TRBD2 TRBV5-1 CASSLPGGSTDTQYF TGCGCCAGCAGCTTACCGGGAGGAAGTACAGATACGCAGTATTTT
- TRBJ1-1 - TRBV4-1 CASSQDGRPGVAFF TGCGCCAGCAGCCAAGATGGGAGGCCAGGTGTGGCTTTCTTT
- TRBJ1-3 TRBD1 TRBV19 CASSIWDSSSGNTIYF TGTGCCAGTAGTATATGGGACAGCTCCTCTGGAAACACCATATATTTT
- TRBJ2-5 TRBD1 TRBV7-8 CASSFGAGTGVVETQYF TGTGCCAGCAGCTTCGGAGCCGGGACAGGGGTTGTGGAGACCCAGTACTTC
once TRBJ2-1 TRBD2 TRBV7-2 CASSLARGSGRRMDNEQFF TGTGCCAGCAGCTTAGCGCGGGGTAGCGGGAGAAGGATGGACAATGAGCAGTTCTTC
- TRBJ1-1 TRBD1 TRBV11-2 CASSARDRRNTEAFF TGTGCCAGCAGCGCCCGGGACAGGAGGAACACTGAAGCTTTCTTT
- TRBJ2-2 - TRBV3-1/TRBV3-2 CASSQISSGELFF TGTGCCAGCAGCCAAATCTCCTCCGGGGAGCTGTTTTTT
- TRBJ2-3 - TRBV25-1 CASSESRGGITDTQYF TGTGCCAGCAGTGAGTCCCGAGGCGGGATCACAGATACGCAGTATTTT
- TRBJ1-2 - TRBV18 CASSPDRQENYGYTF TGTGCCAGCTCACCGGACAGACAAGAAAACTATGGCTACACCTTC
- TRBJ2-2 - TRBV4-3 CASSQAPRESGGELFF TGCGCCAGCAGCCAAGCACCCCGGGAGTCGGGCGGGGAGCTGTTTTTT
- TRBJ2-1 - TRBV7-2 CASSLGVRGGEQFF TGTGCCAGCAGCTTAGGGGTAAGGGGGGGCGAGCAGTTCTTC
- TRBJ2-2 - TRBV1 CTSSQDQREGQDTGELFF TGCACCAGCAGCCAAGATCAGCGGGAGGGCCAAGACACCGGGGAGCTGTTTTTT
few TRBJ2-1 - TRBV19 CASSILGEQFF TGTGCCAGTAGTATACTCGGTGAGCAGTTCTTC
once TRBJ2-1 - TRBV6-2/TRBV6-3 CASSYTGFNEQFF TGTGCCAGCAGTTACACAGGTTTCAATGAGCAGTTCTTC
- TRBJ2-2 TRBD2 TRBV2 CASSEGTSGRWENTGELFF TGTGCCAGCAGTGAAGGGACTAGCGGGAGATGGGAGAACACCGGGGAGCTGTTTTTT
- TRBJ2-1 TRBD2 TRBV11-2 CASSLASGRYNEQFF TGTGCCAGCAGCTTAGCTAGCGGGAGGTACAATGAGCAGTTCTTC
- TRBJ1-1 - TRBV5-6 CASSFKSQPNTEAFF TGTGCCAGCAGCTTTAAGTCACAACCGAACACTGAAGCTTTCTTT
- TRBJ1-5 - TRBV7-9 CASSSTGNQPQHF TGTGCCAGCAGCTCAACAGGGAATCAGCCCCAGCATTTT
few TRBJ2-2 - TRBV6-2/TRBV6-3 CASSYAPWTAGENTGELFF TGTGCCAGCAGTTATGCCCCCTGGACAGCAGGGGAGAACACCGGGGAGCTGTTTTTT
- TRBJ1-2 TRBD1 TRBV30 CAWRRTGVYGYTF TGTGCCTGGAGAAGGACAGGGGTCTATGGCTACACCTTC
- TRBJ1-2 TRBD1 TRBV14 CASSPLKGGNYGYTF TGTGCCAGCAGCCCTCTAAAAGGGGGCAACTATGGCTACACCTTC
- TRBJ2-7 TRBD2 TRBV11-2 CASSPISGSHEQYF TGTGCCAGCAGCCCCATCAGCGGGAGTCACGAGCAGTACTTC
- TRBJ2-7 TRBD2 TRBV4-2 CASSQGLAREQYF TGTGCCAGCAGCCAAGGACTAGCACGGGAGCAGTACTTC
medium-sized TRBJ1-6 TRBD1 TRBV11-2 CASSHDRVQSPLHF TGTGCCAGCAGCCATGACAGGGTACAATCACCCCTCCACTTT
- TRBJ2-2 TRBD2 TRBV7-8 CASSLTSGYNTGELFF TGTGCCAGCAGCTTGACTAGCGGGTACAACACCGGGGAGCTGTTTTTT
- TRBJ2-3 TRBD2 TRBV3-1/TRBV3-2 CASSLRTSGETLRVVTQYF TGTGCCAGCAGCTTACGGACTAGCGGGGAAACCCTCAGGGTAGTTACGCAGTATTTT
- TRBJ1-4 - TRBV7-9 CASSSPGEKLFF TGTGCCAGCAGCTCGCCGGGTGAAAAACTGTTTTTT
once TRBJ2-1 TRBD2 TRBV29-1 CSVSGGSYNEQFF TGCAGCGTGTCGGGGGGCTCCTACAATGAGCAGTTCTTC
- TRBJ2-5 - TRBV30 CAWSPRVKETQYF TGTGCCTGGAGTCCCAGGGTCAAAGAGACCCAGTACTTC
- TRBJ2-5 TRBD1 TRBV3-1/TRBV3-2 CASSQDHRSGRGQETQYF TGTGCCAGCAGCCAAGATCATCGGTCGGGCAGGGGGCAAGAGACCCAGTACTTC
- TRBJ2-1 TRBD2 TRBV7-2 CASSSGPSGSRYNEQFF TGTGCCAGCAGCTCCGGACCGAGCGGGAGTAGGTACAATGAGCAGTTCTTC
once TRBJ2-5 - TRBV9 CASSVRSGIQETQYF TGTGCCAGCAGCGTAAGGTCGGGGATCCAAGAGACCCAGTACTTC